This T cell receptor beta chain was retrieved from a study of blood T cell repertoires in COVID-19. This clone has a single count. Sequenced by immunoSEQ multiplex PCR; TCRdb stores in-frame clones only, minus some. The data show about 130,000 clones, 88% seen once. This CDR3 region has 16 residues. Trimming cost V 4 bases and J 8 bases; bases outside gene matches: 17. The germline V gene encodes CDR1 SGHTA and CDR2 FQGTGA. This clonotype was obtained from a man in his 70s with active COVID-19. The sample taken for sequencing was peripheral blood. The chain is built from TRBV7-3 and TRBJ2-7, with 7 nucleotides matching TRBD1. The DNA for the CDR3 is TGTGCCAGCAGCTGCCTTCCCGGGACAGAGATCGTTAAGCAGTACTTC. Its protein is CASSCLPGTEIVKQYF.